The entry below describes one T cell receptor beta chain. The specificity of this receptor is unknown. One base away there is no much larger clone; base qualities are not given. From the germline V gene (reference sequence), CDR1 is PRHDT and CDR2 is FYEKMQ. V lost 6 bases and J lost 6 bases, and the count of bases not matched to a germline gene is 13. The cysteine opens and the phenylalanine closes a CDR3 of 17 amino acids. Only the CDR3 portion is preserved as DNA: 51 bases, with reading frame beginning at the first base. CD8 naive samples were obtained by positive selection for CCR7 among CD45RO-negative cells, yielding a CD45RA+CCR7+ population from which TemRA cells were excluded. The donors were healthy, HIV-negative adults who had no recently reported acute infections or vaccinations. Every donor was a Caucasian adult living in Nashville, Tennessee, USA. Blood was collected by leukapheresis, and PBMCs were isolated by Ficoll-Histopaque density gradient centrifugation and then cryopreserved in liquid nitrogen vapor phase. Analytical flow cytometry was used to check the purity and quantity of every magnetically sorted T cell population. From each sorted fraction, genomic DNA was isolated and quantified by UV absorbance on a Nanodrop 2000c.

TCR CDR3 regions were amplified from genomic DNA by multiplex PCR using the deep immunoSEQ assay. For each cell subset, the extracted genomic DNA was distributed evenly across all wells of several immunoSEQ 96-well plates, and each plate served as one replicate. For sorted subsets, each replicate PCR was loaded with about 0.2 ug genomic DNA, equivalent to about 33,000 T cell genomes. Purified libraries were quantified with a Qubit 3.0 fluorometer, sized on a Bioanalyzer 2100, and re-quantified with the KAPA Library Quantification kit. A separate single-read 150-cycle Illumina NextSeq 550 flow cell was used to sequence each immunoSEQ 96-well plate. The original methods were these. The immunoSEQ output contained only junctional sequences without quality scores, so filtering could not match that applied to full-length reads. To assign V/J genes and CDR3, sequences were annotated against IMGT germline references using PyIR, a Python wrapper for IgBLAST v1.9. Reads with weak V/J assignments (E-value above 1e-6), missing CDR3, stop codons, out-of-frame junctions, or ambiguous translated residues were removed. V3J clonotypes were defined by identical inferred V gene, J gene, and CDR3 amino acid sequence. Percentage overlap between repertoires was computed as shared unique clonotypes divided by the size of the smaller repertoire. Three approaches were used to assess repertoire richness: RTK rarefaction, the Chao1 estimator, and Recon v2.1 estimates of unobserved clonotypes. Generation probabilities were computed with OLGA for all TCRbeta clonotypes obtained by the gDNA method from four donors. In its TCRdb copy, this immuneACCESS table keeps in-frame sequences only and misses some clones. Where compared with another copy, unresolved V genes explain less than half of these, and the others have no known cause. V, J and clone size are taken as reported in that table, and D and trimming were inferred from the DNA itself. Across this sample there are some 740,000 clones, with nearly 95% seen only once. Of the sample, 24% is held by the ten largest clones.

The entry originates in a study of shared clonotypes between healthy human individuals (dated by TCRdb to the early 2020s). With respect to the entire study: The cohort comprised a couple of women and a few men aged 18 to 49 years. To increase sequencing depth and limit assay-specific biases, different laboratories used diverse techniques to prepare libraries and sequence TCR repertoires. Per donor, three plates each were used for CD4 naive and CD4 memory, two for CD8 naive, and one for CD8 memory. Between about 0.85 and 10 billion PBMCs per donor were obtained by leukapheresis. To estimate repertoire size and how much clonotypes are shared between individuals, the study performed deep sequencing of blood TCR repertoires from five healthy adults. The full study reports these points: Pairwise subsampling indicated that sequencing depth was expected to affect the degree of clonotype sharing among donors. Clonotypes shared by all four sorted-subset donors showed higher generation probabilities than non-shared clonotypes. Because the study included a small number of donors, the genetic and exposure-history diversity represented was limited. Incomplete sequencing was indicated by rarefaction of sorted-subset datasets, despite the large sequencing depth. Sampling was restricted to blood, and TCR repertoires in tissue are likely to differ from TCR repertoires in blood. Naive subsets generally had larger estimated clonotype richness than memory subsets did. Approximately 4.8% of naive CD4, approximately 3.7% of naive CD8, roughly 2.4% of memory CD4, and about 0.4% of memory CD8 clonotypes were shared across several donors.

The sequence was obtained from a young man in good health. The chain is encoded by TRBV13 joined to TRBJ2-1, with 11 central nucleotides matching TRBD2. Input material: naive CD8+ T cells sorted from blood. The cell subset or site label here, explained by the study, means: CD45RA+CCR7+. CDR3 loop: CASSYYRSGRASNEQFF. The nucleotide sequence reads as follows: TGTGCCAGCAGTTATTACCGTAGCGGGAGGGCCTCCAATGAGCAGTTCTTC.